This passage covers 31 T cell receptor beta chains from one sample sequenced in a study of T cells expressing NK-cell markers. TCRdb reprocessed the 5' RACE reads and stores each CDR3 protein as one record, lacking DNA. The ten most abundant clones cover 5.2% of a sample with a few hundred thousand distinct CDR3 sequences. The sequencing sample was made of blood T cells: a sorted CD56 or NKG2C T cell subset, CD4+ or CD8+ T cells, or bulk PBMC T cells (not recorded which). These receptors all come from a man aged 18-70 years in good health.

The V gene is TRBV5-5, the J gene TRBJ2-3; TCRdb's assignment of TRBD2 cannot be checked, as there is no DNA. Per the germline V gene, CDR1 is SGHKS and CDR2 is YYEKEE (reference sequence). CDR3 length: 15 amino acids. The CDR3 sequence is CASSLLAASTDTQYF.

CDR3: CASSQQGSQTQYF. V gene TRBV14 combines with J gene TRBJ2-5; TCRdb's assignment of TRBD1 cannot be checked, as there is no DNA. The germline CDR1 and CDR2 sequences are SGHDN and FVKESK. This CDR3 region has 13 residues.

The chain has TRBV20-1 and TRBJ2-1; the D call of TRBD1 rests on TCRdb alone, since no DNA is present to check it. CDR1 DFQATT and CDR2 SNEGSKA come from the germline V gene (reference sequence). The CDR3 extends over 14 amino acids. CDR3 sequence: CSARRDRGHNEQFF.

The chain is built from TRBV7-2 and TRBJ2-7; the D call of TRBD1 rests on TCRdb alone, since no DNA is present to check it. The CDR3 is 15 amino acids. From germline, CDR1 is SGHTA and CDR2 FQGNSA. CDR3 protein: CASSLGGGGSYEQYF.

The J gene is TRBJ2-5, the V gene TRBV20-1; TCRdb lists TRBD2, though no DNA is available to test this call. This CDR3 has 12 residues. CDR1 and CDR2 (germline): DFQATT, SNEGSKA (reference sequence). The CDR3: CSATLHSETQYF.

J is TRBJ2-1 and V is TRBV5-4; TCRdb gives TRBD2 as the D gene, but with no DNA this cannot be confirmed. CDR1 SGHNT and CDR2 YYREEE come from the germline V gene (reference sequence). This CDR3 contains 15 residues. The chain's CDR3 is CASTHRLAGVNEQFF. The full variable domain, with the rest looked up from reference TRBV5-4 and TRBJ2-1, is ETGVTQSPTHLIKTRGQQVTLRCSSQSGHNTVSWYQQALGQGPQFIFQYYREEENGRGNFPPRFSGLQFPNYSSELNVNALELDDSALYLCASTHRLAGVNEQFFGPGTRLTVL.

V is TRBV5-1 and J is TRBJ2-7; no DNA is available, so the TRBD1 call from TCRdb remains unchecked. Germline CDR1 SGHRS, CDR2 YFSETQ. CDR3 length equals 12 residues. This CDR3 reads CASSPGQTEQYF.

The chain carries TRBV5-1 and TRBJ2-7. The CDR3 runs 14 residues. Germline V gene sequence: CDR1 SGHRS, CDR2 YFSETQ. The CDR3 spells CASSLAGILDEQYF.

The CDR3: CASSLHSVSGNEQFF. This chain uses TRBV7-2 with TRBJ2-1; the TCRdb D gene call, TRBD2, has no DNA to confirm it. CDR1 is SGHTA, CDR2 FQGNSA, per germline. The CDR3 is made up of 15 amino acids.

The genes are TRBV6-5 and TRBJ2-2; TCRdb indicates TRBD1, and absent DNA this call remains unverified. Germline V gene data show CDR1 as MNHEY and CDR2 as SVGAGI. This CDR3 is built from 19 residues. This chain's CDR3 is CASSYRWIPGTPNTGELFF.

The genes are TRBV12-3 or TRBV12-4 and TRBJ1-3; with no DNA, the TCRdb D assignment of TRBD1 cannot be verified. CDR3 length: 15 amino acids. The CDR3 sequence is CASSFTGGAGNTIYF.

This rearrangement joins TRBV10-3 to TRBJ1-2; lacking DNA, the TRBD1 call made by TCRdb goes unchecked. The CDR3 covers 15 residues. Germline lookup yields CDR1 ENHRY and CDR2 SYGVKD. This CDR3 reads CASSGRDRGTYGYTF.

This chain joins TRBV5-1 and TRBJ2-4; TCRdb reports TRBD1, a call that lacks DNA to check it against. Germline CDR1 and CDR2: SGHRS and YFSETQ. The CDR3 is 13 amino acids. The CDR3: CASSAGTVNIQYF.

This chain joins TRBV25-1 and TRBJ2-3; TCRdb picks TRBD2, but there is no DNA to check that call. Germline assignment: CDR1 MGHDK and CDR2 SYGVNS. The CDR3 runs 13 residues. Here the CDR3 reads CASSGAVADTQYF. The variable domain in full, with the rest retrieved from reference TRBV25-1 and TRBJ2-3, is EADIYQTPRYLVIGTGKKITLECSQTMGHDKMYWYQQDPGMELHLIHYSYGVNSTEKGDLSSESTVSRIRTEHFPLTLESARPSHTSQYLCASSGAVADTQYFGPGTRLTVL.

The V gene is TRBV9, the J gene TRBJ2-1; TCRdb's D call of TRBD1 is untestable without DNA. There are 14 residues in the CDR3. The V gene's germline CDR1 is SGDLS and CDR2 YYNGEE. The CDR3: CASSVGPQWDEQFF. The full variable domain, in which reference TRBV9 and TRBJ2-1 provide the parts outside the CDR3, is DSGVTQTPKHLITATGQRVTLRCSPRSGDLSVYWYQQSLDQGLQFLIQYYNGEERAKGNILERFSAQQFPDLHSELNLSSLELGDSALYFCASSVGPQWDEQFFGPGTRLTVL.

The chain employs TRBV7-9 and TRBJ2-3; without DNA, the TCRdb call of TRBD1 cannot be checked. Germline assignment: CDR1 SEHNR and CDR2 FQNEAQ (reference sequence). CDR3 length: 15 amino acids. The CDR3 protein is CASSPKGASTDTQYF.

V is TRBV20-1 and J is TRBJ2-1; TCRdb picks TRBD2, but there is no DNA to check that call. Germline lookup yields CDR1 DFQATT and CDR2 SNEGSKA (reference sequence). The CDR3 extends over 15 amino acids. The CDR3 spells CSAPRTSGSYNEQFF.

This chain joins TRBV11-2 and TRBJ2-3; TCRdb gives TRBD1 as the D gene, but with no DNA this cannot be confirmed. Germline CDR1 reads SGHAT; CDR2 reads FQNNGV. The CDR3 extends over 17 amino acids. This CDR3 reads CASSPGGRGGYTDTQYF.

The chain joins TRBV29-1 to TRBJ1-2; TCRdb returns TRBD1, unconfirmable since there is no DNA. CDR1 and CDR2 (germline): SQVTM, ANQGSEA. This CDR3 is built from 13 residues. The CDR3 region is CSVAGQGYHGYTF.

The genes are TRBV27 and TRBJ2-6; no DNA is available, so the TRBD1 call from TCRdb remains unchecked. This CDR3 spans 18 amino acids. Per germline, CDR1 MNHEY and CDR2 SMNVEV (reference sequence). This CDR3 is CASSLFSGGYSGANVLTF.

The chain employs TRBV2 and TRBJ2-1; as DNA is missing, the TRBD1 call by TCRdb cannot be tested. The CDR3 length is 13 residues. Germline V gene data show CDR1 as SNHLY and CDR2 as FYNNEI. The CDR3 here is CATKKAALWGQFF.

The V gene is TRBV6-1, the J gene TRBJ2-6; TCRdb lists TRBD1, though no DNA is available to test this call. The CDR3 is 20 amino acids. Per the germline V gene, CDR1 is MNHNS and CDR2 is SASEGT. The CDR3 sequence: CASSEFLWDSDISGANVLTF.

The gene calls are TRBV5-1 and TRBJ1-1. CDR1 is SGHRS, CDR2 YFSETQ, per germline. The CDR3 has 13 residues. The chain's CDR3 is CASSYYRDSEAFF.

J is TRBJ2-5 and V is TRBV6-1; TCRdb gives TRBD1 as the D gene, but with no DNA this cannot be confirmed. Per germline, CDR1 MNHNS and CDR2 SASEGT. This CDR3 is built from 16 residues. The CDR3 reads CASKPIRGIGQETQYF.

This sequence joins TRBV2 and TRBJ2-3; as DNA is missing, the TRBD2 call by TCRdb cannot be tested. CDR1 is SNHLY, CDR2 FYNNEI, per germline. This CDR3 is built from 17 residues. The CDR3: CASSELVAGGYKDTQYF.

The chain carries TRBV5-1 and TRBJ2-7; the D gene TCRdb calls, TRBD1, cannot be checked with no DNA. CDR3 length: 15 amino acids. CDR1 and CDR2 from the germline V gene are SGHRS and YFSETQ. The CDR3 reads CASSFKGDSPNEQYF.

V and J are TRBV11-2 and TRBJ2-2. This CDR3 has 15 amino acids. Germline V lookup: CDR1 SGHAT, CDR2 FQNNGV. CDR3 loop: CASSAYPISTGELFF.

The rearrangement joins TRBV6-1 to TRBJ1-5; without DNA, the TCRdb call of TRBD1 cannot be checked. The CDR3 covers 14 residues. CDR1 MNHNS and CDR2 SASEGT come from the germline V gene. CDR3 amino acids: CASKTGVRNQPQHF.

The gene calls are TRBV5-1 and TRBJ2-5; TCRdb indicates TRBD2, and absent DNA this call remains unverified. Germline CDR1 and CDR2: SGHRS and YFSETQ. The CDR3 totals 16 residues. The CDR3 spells CASSTGLAGIQETQYF.

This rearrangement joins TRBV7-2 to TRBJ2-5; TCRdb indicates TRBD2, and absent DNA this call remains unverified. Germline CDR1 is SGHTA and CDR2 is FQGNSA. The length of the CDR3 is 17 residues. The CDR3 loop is CASSSQALAGGGETQYF.

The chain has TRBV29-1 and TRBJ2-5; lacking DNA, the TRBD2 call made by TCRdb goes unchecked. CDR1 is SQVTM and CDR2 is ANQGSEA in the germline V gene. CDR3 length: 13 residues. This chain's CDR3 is CSAGLLHQETQYF.